The rows below give T cell receptor beta chains drawn from one sample of a study of cytomegalovirus exposure and HLA in healthy donors. Generated by immunoSEQ multiplex PCR, the TCRdb table keeps only in-frame clones and is missing some. This table has approximately 100,000 clones, 75% appearing once. Specimen: PBMCs. The receptors were sampled from a man over 45 in good health and CMV-seronegative. Both conserved end residues are part of each CDR3. The D gene is left open where the match is weak. Clone size is given for some rows only: seen once, a few or many times, or a class if the clone is expanded.

j_gene	v_gene	d_gene	abundance	CDR3aa	CDR3nt
TRBJ2-1	TRBV6-6	TRBD1	-	CASRPGQAYNEQFF	TGTGCCAGCAGACCGGGACAGGCGTACAATGAGCAGTTCTTC
TRBJ2-7	TRBV4-2	TRBD2	-	CASSQETSGGYEQYF	TGTGCCAGCAGCCAAGAGACTAGCGGGGGATACGAGCAGTACTTC
TRBJ1-2	TRBV2	-	-	CASSGWTVSYGYTF	TGTGCCAGCAGTGGCTGGACAGTCTCATATGGCTACACCTTC
TRBJ2-7	TRBV5-1	TRBD2	-	CASSLGERTSGYEQYF	TGCGCCAGCAGCTTGGGGGAGCGGACTAGTGGCTACGAGCAGTACTTC
TRBJ2-1	TRBV5-1	-	-	CASSLEQFYNEQFF	TGCGCCAGCAGCTTGGAACAGTTCTACAATGAGCAGTTCTTC
TRBJ2-5	TRBV5-8	TRBD2	few	CASSPGLAGGVEETQYF	TGTGCCAGCAGCCCCGGACTAGCGGGAGGGGTGGAAGAGACCCAGTACTTC
TRBJ1-1	TRBV5-4	-	-	CASSLASGSGGAFF	TGTGCCAGCAGCTTGGCTTCTGGTTCAGGAGGAGCTTTCTTT
TRBJ2-7	TRBV9	-	-	CASSLGDLGDEQYF	TGTGCCAGCAGCTTAGGGGACTTGGGCGACGAGCAGTACTTC
TRBJ2-5	TRBV6-5	-	-	CASTFLEGAETQYF	TGTGCCAGCACGTTTTTAGAGGGCGCGGAGACCCAGTACTTC
TRBJ2-1	TRBV11-3	TRBD2	-	CASSLLAGRAHEQFF	TGTGCCAGCAGCCTCCTAGCGGGGAGGGCCCATGAGCAGTTCTTC
TRBJ2-3	TRBV19	TRBD2	-	CASRRGATDTQYF	TGTGCCAGTAGGCGGGGGGCCACAGATACGCAGTATTTT
TRBJ2-6	TRBV23-1	-	-	CASSQSGLAAGANVLTF	TGCGCCAGCAGTCAATCTGGGCTGGCAGCCGGGGCCAACGTCCTGACTTTC
TRBJ1-1	TRBV6-5	-	-	CASSFANRVDTEAFF	TGTGCCAGCAGTTTTGCTAACAGGGTGGATACTGAAGCTTTCTTT
TRBJ2-7	TRBV15	TRBD1	once	CATSRDRRQGGEQYF	TGTGCCACCAGCAGAGATCGTCGACAGGGGGGCGAGCAGTACTTC
TRBJ1-5	TRBV15	TRBD1	-	CATSSLGQQNQPQHF	TGTGCCACCAGCAGTTTGGGACAGCAAAATCAGCCCCAGCATTTT
TRBJ1-5	TRBV5-8	TRBD1	once	CASRGGQGSNQPQHF	TGTGCCAGCAGGGGTGGACAGGGAAGCAATCAGCCCCAGCATTTT
TRBJ2-7	TRBV7-9	-	few	CASSLAGPTYEQYF	TGTGCCAGCAGCTTAGCGGGGCCGACCTACGAGCAGTACTTC
TRBJ1-1	TRBV5-1	TRBD1	few	CASSTTGVTEAFF	TGCGCCAGCAGCACAACAGGGGTTACTGAAGCTTTCTTT
TRBJ1-2	TRBV5-1	TRBD1	once	CASRPGQAVYGYTF	TGCGCCAGCAGACCGGGACAGGCGGTCTATGGCTACACCTTC
TRBJ2-3	TRBV19	-	-	CATGGTEGPDTQYF	TGTGCCACTGGGGGGACAGAGGGCCCAGATACGCAGTATTTT
TRBJ2-7	TRBV5-1	TRBD1	-	CASSSSLGTGAYF	TGCGCCAGCAGCTCTAGCCTCGGGACAGGCGCGTACTTC
TRBJ1-5	TRBV15	-	-	CATSRDIGGDQPQHF	TGTGCCACCAGCAGAGATATAGGGGGGGATCAGCCCCAGCATTTT
TRBJ2-3	TRBV19	TRBD2	few	CATSRGGLESWDTQYF	TGTGCCACCTCACGGGGGGGCCTCGAGTCATGGGATACGCAGTATTTT
TRBJ2-7	TRBV7-2	TRBD1	-	CASSNRQGSYEQYF	TGTGCCAGCAGCAATAGACAGGGGTCCTACGAGCAGTACTTC
TRBJ2-1	TRBV5-1	-	once	CASSSFGPLNEQFF	TGCGCCAGCAGCTCCTTTGGGCCGTTGAATGAGCAGTTCTTC
TRBJ1-1	TRBV6-5	-	few	CASSYRGGNTEAFF	TGTGCCAGCAGTTACAGGGGAGGGAACACTGAAGCTTTCTTT
TRBJ2-4	TRBV2	TRBD1	-	CASSVDRREYF	TGTGCCAGCAGTGTGGACAGGCGGGAGTACTTC
TRBJ2-7	TRBV5-1	TRBD2	-	CASSFVPGLGSYEQHF	TGCGCCAGCAGCTTTGTGCCGGGACTAGGCTCCTACGAGCAGCACTTC
TRBJ2-5	TRBV6-1	TRBD1	-	CASRVDRGRETQYF	TGTGCCAGCAGAGTTGACAGGGGGCGAGAGACCCAGTACTTC
TRBJ1-5	TRBV6-5	TRBD1	-	CASEGQGEQPQHF	TGTGCCAGCGAGGGACAGGGAGAGCAGCCCCAGCATTTT
TRBJ1-5	TRBV30	TRBD1	few	CAWRPTGGGQPQHF	TGTGCCTGGAGGCCGACAGGGGGCGGACAGCCCCAGCATTTT
TRBJ1-6	TRBV7-3	TRBD1	-	CASSSPGQGESPLHF	TGTGCCAGCAGCTCACCGGGACAGGGGGAATCACCCCTCCACTTT
TRBJ1-1	TRBV7-9	-	-	CASSLRTDTEAFF	TGTGCCAGCAGCTTAAGGACGGACACCGAAGCTTTCTTT
TRBJ1-1	TRBV4-1	TRBD1	-	CASSSPGQGEAFF	TGCGCCAGCAGCTCACCGGGACAGGGTGAAGCTTTCTTT
TRBJ2-2	TRBV7-2	TRBD1	-	CASSIRQGAGELFF	TGTGCCAGCAGCATCCGACAGGGGGCCGGGGAGCTGTTTTTT
TRBJ1-1	TRBV20-1	TRBD1	-	CSATDREAFF	TGCAGTGCTACGGACAGGGAAGCTTTCTTT
TRBJ1-1	TRBV6-1	-	-	CASSEVRGSGSEAFF	TGTGCCAGCAGTGAAGTTCGGGGGTCGGGTTCTGAAGCTTTCTTT
TRBJ1-5	TRBV5-5	TRBD1	-	CASSLQGGNQPQHF	TGTGCCAGCAGCTTGCAGGGGGGCAATCAGCCCCAGCATTTT
TRBJ2-3	TRBV30	-	-	CAWSRTLREGGGQYF	TGTGCCTGGAGTAGGACACTCCGAGAGGGAGGTGGGCAGTATTTT
TRBJ1-1	TRBV13	TRBD1	-	CASSLTGGRTEAFF	TGTGCCAGCAGTTTAACAGGGGGGCGGACTGAAGCTTTCTTT
TRBJ1-5	TRBV7-2	-	-	CASSLQNNQPQHF	TGTGCCAGCAGCTTACAGAACAATCAGCCCCAGCATTTT
TRBJ2-1	TRBV7-2	-	-	CASRGSGHLVQFF	TGTGCCAGCAGAGGTTCGGGACACCTCGTACAGTTCTTC
TRBJ2-2	TRBV2	TRBD1	-	CASSSTGMYTGELFF	TGTGCCAGCAGTTCGACAGGGATGTACACCGGGGAGCTGTTTTTT
TRBJ2-7	TRBV9	TRBD2	-	CASSASGTSGDEQYF	TGTGCCAGCAGCGCCTCCGGGACTAGCGGAGACGAGCAGTACTTC
TRBJ1-2	TRBV7-2	-	-	CASSLRGNYGYTF	TGTGCCAGCAGCTTAAGGGGCAACTATGGCTACACCTTC
TRBJ2-1	TRBV11-2	-	-	CASSPPGGFNEQFF	TGTGCCAGCAGCCCGCCAGGGGGGTTCAATGAGCAGTTCTTC
TRBJ1-1	TRBV19	-	-	CASSRVQAQAFF	TGTGCCAGTAGTAGGGTACAGGCACAGGCTTTCTTT
TRBJ2-1	TRBV7-9	-	-	CASILVDTRLREQFF	TGTGCCAGCATCCTTGTGGACACCAGACTCCGTGAGCAGTTCTTC
TRBJ1-5	TRBV4-1	TRBD1	few	CASSQDPGTEVAPQHF	TGCGCCAGCAGCCAAGATCCCGGGACAGAAGTTGCGCCCCAGCATTTT